This T cell receptor (beta chain) was sequenced during a study of graft-versus-host responses after intestinal transplantation. Study summary: The whole recipient group had anti-thymocyte globulin induction followed by tacrolimus and steroids for roughly 3 years.

Study results and limitations: Early post-transplant falls in HvG clones accompanied the peak levels of circulating GvH clones. The authors found GvH clones in recipient marrow, some appearing first in ileum or blood. Individuals carrying graft-donor T cell macrochimerism showed high graft-versus-host to host-versus-graft clonal ratios in allografts.

Notes on this clone: The antigen is undetermined.

TCRdb keeps only in-frame clones here, not all; method: immunoSEQ multiplex PCR. The sample consists of roughly 70,000 clones, roughly 89% of them appearing once. The CDR3 is 18 residues long. Germline V gives CDR1 PRHDT, CDR2 FYEKMQ (reference sequence). V lost 5 bases to trimming and J lost 0 bases; unmatched junction nucleotides: 9. The V gene is TRBV13, the J gene TRBJ1-6; 8 bases are shared with TRBD1. This sample comprised bone marrow, obtained approximately 100 weeks after intestinal transplantation. The clonotype originates from a human patient who received an intestinal transplant, so some T cells may come from the graft donor. The CDR3 here is CASSHGTGRSSYNSPLHF. The CDR3 DNA reads as TGTGCCAGCAGCCACGGGACAGGTAGAAGCTCCTATAATTCACCCCTCCACTTT.